This T cell receptor (beta chain) was documented in a study of Ad26.COV2.S vaccination and SARS-CoV-2 variants. On the study more broadly: Donor was one of the participants in the Ad26.COV2.S arm of the COV1001 trial.

Whole-study findings and limits: Vaccine recipients showed a spike-specific TCR breadth that was higher than in placebo recipients.

Treatment noted: 15 to 20 received Ad26.COV2.S at low or high dose, single or two shots; 5 received placebo; per-sample allocation not given. After the first vaccine or placebo injection, samples were drawn on day 63. From germline, CDR1 is KGHSH and CDR2 LQKENI. The junction had 4 bases not matched to a gene; V was cut back by 5 bases and J by 3 bases. The CDR3 loop spans 14 amino acids. Profiling relied on immunoSEQ multiplex PCR, and the TCRdb table lists in-frame clones only, not all of them. Of 300,000 to 350,000 clones in the sample, more than 85% are singletons; the top ten hold 5%. As regards this clone: Its antigen is currently unknown.

This TCR came from a person aged 18-60 years who received the Ad26.COV2.S COVID-19 vaccine or a placebo. This specimen was peripheral blood, taken in a trial of Ad26.COV2.S vaccine versus placebo. The gene calls are TRBV18 and TRBJ2-7, with 10 bases aligning to TRBD1. CDR3 bases: TGTGCCAGCTCAATAGGACAGGGGGGCTACGAGCAGTACTTC. It specifies CASSIGQGGYEQYF.